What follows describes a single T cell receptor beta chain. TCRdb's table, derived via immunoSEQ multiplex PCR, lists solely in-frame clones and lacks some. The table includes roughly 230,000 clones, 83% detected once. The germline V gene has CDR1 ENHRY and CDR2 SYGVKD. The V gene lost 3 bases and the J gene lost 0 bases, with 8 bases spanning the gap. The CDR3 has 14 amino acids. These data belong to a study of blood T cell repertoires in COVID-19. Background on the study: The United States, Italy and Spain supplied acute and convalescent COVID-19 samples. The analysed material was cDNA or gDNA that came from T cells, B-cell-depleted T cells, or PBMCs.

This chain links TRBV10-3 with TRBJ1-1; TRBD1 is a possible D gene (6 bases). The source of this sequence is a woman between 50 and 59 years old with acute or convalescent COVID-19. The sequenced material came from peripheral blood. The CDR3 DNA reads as TGTGCCATCAGTGATGCAGGGGTGAACACTGAAGCTTTCTTT. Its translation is CAISDAGVNTEAFF.